This T cell receptor (beta chain) was sequenced for a study of post-analysis software for immune sequencing data. Study at large: Included courses were relapsing-remitting and secondary progressive multiple sclerosis; progressive-relapsing multiple sclerosis was also included. Study conclusions and caveats: TRBV5-6, TRBV5-1 and TRBV20-1 were among roughly 5 TRBV segments more frequent in patients than controls. Controls showed significantly higher normalized Chao1 diversity than did multiple sclerosis patients. Under F measure analysis, samples from one preparation batch co-clustered strongly.

cDNA libraries of TCR beta carried unique molecular identifiers. From the PCR reads, TCRdb called clonotypes with MiXCR, one entry per CDR3 protein. The sample yields approximately 690,000 distinct CDR3 sequences, over 45% seen once. Concerning this clonotype itself: Its antigen remains unknown.

CDR1 DFQATT and CDR2 SNEGSKA come from the germline V gene (reference sequence). The V end was cut by 0 bases, the J end by 4 bases, with 4 bases between. The CDR3 covers 11 residues. The chain combines TRBV20-1 with TRBJ2-7; D gene uncertain. Sequenced: blood. This TCR was recovered from a girl between 2 and 10 years old with multiple sclerosis. CDR3: CSARESYEQYF. The CDR3 DNA reads TGCAGTGCTAGAGAGTCTTACGAGCAGTACTTC.